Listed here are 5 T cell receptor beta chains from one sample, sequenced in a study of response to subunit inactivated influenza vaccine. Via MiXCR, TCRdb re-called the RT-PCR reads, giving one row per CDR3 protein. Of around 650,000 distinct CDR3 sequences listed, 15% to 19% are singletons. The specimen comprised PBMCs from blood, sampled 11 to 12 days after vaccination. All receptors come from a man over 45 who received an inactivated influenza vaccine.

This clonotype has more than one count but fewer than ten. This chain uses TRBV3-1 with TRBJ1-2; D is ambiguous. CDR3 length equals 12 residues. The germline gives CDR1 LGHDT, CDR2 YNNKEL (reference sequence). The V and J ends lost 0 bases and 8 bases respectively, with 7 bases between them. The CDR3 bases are TGTGCCAGCAGCCAAGAAGGGCAGGGCTACACCTTC. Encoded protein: CASSQEGQGYTF.

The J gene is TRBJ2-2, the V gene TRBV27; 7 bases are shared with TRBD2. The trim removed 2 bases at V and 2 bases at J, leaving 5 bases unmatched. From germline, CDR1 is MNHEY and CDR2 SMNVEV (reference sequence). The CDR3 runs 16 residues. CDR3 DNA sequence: TGTGCCAGCAGTTTAGTTTCGGGACTAAACACCGGGGAGCTGTTTTTT. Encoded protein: CASSLVSGLNTGELFF.

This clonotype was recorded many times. CDR3 nucleotides: TGTGCCAGCAGCTCCCTCGCAGGGATCGATTCACCCCTCCACTTT. Protein product: CASSSLAGIDSPLHF. The rearrangement joins TRBV12-3 or TRBV12-4 to TRBJ1-6; maybe TRBD1 (5 bases). The CDR3 length is 15 residues. Trimming took off 6 bases at V and 8 bases at J, with 17 bases between the two ends.

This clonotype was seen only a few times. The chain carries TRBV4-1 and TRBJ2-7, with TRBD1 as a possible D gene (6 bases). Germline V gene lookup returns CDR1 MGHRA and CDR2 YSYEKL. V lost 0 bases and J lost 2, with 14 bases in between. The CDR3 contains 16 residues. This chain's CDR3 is CASSQDDLGATYEQYF. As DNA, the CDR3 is TGCGCCAGCAGCCAAGATGATCTGGGGGCAACCTACGAGCAGTACTTC.

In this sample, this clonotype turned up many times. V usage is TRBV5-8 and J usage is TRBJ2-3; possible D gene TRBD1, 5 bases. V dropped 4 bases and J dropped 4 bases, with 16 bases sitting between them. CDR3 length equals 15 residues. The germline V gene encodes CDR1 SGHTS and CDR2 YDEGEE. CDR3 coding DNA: TGTGCCAGCAGCCACCGACAGTATGGCGCAGATACGCAGTATTTT. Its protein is CASSHRQYGADTQYF.